A selection of T cell receptor beta chains follows, all from one sample in a study of hypomethylating agent response in myelodysplastic syndrome. Profiling relied on immunoSEQ multiplex PCR, and the TCRdb table lists in-frame clones only, not all of them. The top ten clones hold roughly 19% of a sample with 1,500 to 2,000 clones, around 82% of them seen once. Sample: bone marrow, taken before or after starting hypomethylating agent treatment for myelodysplastic syndrome (not recorded which). The receptors shown here come from a human donor with myelodysplastic syndrome. Each CDR3 is given with its conserved first and last residue. A D gene is named only where the DNA matches it firmly. For some rows the clone size is stated as once, few or many, or as a class when expanded; others skip it.

NA	NA	TRBV6-1	TRBJ2-2	TGTGCCAGCAGTGCGCCGACAGTCCCCGGGGAGCTGTTTTTT	CASSAPTVPGELFF
TRBD1	NA	TRBV4-2	TRBJ1-2	TGTGCCAGCAGCCCCCCCACCGGGACAGGGGGCGATGGCTACACCTTC	CASSPPTGTGGDGYTF
TRBD1	NA	TRBV7-2	TRBJ1-2	TGTGCCAGCAGCTTAACCGCCGCAGGGGGTGGCTACACCTTC	CASSLTAAGGGYTF
NA	once	TRBV7-3	TRBJ2-3	TGTGCCAGCAGCTTAGGGTCCCCCGATACGCAGTATTTT	CASSLGSPDTQYF
TRBD1	few	TRBV9	TRBJ1-1	TGTGCCAGCAGCCCGGGACAGGCCTCGAGCACTGAAGCTTTCTTT	CASSPGQASSTEAFF
NA	few	TRBV4-3	TRBJ1-3	TGCGCCAGCAGCCAAGATGGCATCCAGGGATTAGGAAACACCATATATTTT	CASSQDGIQGLGNTIYF
NA	NA	TRBV4-3	TRBJ1-5	TGCGCCAGCAGCCAAACAGTGCACAATCAGCCCCAGCATTTT	CASSQTVHNQPQHF
NA	NA	TRBV19	TRBJ1-5	TGTGCCAGTAGTATCCGGGGCCTCAATCAGCCCCAGCATTTT	CASSIRGLNQPQHF
TRBD2	NA	TRBV6-5	TRBJ2-7	TGTGCCAGCAGTAAAGGACTAGCGGGAGACTACGAGCAGTACTTC	CASSKGLAGDYEQYF
TRBD1	large	TRBV15	TRBJ2-7	TGTGCCACCAGCCCGGGGACAGGGCAGACCTACGAGCAGTACTTC	CATSPGTGQTYEQYF
NA	NA	TRBV12-5	TRBJ1-2	TGTGCTAGTGGTTTTGGTGAGAGAAACTATGGCTACACCTTC	CASGFGERNYGYTF
NA	NA	TRBV28	TRBJ1-1	TGTGCCAGCAGCCCCCTTACAGCGACGTCTGAAGCTTTCTTT	CASSPLTATSEAFF
NA	NA	TRBV19	TRBJ2-7	TGTGCCAGTAGTCAGAAGATTGGTCGCCTGGTCGGCGAGCAGTACTTC	CASSQKIGRLVGEQYF
TRBD2	once	TRBV18	TRBJ2-1	TGTGCCAGCTCGTACTTCCCCCCGGGACTAGCGGGAGCCGGGGACAATGAGCAGTTCTTC	CASSYFPPGLAGAGDNEQFF
TRBD1	NA	TRBV27	TRBJ1-1	TGTGCCAGCAGTCACCGACCGGACAGGGTAGGAACTGAAGCTTTCTTT	CASSHRPDRVGTEAFF
TRBD2	NA	TRBV6-5	TRBJ2-5	TGTGCCAGCAGTTCACATGGGGGAGGGCGTGGGACCCAGTACTTC	CASSSHGGGRGTQYF
NA	NA	TRBV19	TRBJ1-1	TGTGCCAGTAGTGAGAGGGACGCTGAAGCTTTCTTT	CASSERDAEAFF
NA	NA	TRBV4-3	TRBJ1-2	TGCGCCAGCAGCCAAGAGGTTGCTGGGGCTATGGGCTACACCTTC	CASSQEVAGAMGYTF
NA	NA	TRBV2	TRBJ2-5	TGTGCCACCGTCGGTGCGGCTTCAGTGGGGACCCAGTACTTC	CATVGAASVGTQYF
NA	NA	TRBV18	TRBJ1-3	TGTGCCAGCTCACCACCAGGGGGTGCATCTGGAAACACCATATATTTT	CASSPPGGASGNTIYF
NA	large	TRBV11-2	TRBJ2-2	TGTGCCAGCAGCTTTTTGGACGGCTCCCCCGGGGAGCTGTTTTTT	CASSFLDGSPGELFF
TRBD1	NA	TRBV7-9	TRBJ1-2	TGTGCCAGCGGTGAGGGGACAGGGGTCTACTATGGCTACACCTTC	CASGEGTGVYYGYTF
NA	NA	TRBV5-1	TRBJ2-3	TGCGCCAGCAGCGGGGGGCCCGGCACAGATACGCAGTATTTT	CASSGGPGTDTQYF
TRBD1	NA	TRBV11-1	TRBJ2-3	TGTGCCAGCAGCTGGGGGACAGGGGGTACAGATACGCAGTATTTT	CASSWGTGGTDTQYF
NA	few	TRBV4-3	TRBJ2-4	TGCGCCAGCAGCCAAGACCGGGACAAAAACATTCAGTACTTC	CASSQDRDKNIQYF
TRBD1	NA	TRBV5-1	TRBJ1-6	TGCGCCAGCTCTTCAGGGGGCCTTGATAATTCACCCCTCCACTTT	CASSSGGLDNSPLHF
NA	NA	TRBV11-2	TRBJ1-1	TGTGCCAGCAGCTCCCAACCCCCAGGAGTATTT	CASSSQPPGVF
NA	NA	TRBV19	TRBJ1-5	TGTGCCAGTGGTAGCCCCCAGAGGGGCAATCAGCCCCAGCATTTT	CASGSPQRGNQPQHF
NA	NA	TRBV20-1	TRBJ1-1	TGCAGTGCTACCAGGGGTACTGAAGCTTTCTTT	CSATRGTEAFF
NA	NA	TRBV5-5	TRBJ2-2	TGTGCCAGCAGCTTGGACAACTACGGGGAGCTGTTTTTT	CASSLDNYGELFF
NA	NA	TRBV5-6	TRBJ1-2	TGTGCCAGCAGCCCCCTTCGCGAACTTTTAACTAACTATGGCTACACCTTC	CASSPLRELLTNYGYTF
TRBD1	NA	TRBV11-2	TRBJ2-7	TGTGCCAGCAGCTTTCGACAGGGTAGCTCCTACGAGCAGTACTTC	CASSFRQGSSYEQYF
NA	NA	TRBV15	TRBJ1-2	TGTGCCACCAGCAGAGATCCCGTTCCTAACTATGGCTACACCTTC	CATSRDPVPNYGYTF
NA	NA	TRBV18	TRBJ2-2	TGTGCCAGCTCACCGGCCCACACCGGGGAGCTGTTTTTT	CASSPAHTGELFF
NA	NA	TRBV7-2	TRBJ2-7	TGTGCCAGCAGCCCTCCAGACTACGAGCAGTACTTC	CASSPPDYEQYF
TRBD1	NA	TRBV2	TRBJ2-7	TGTGCCAGCACCATCCAAGGGACAGGGCGCGAGCAGTACTTC	CASTIQGTGREQYF